This T cell receptor (beta chain) derives from a study of monozygotic twins with inflammatory bowel disease (dated by TCRdb to the late 2010s). Background for the entire study: The complete study included about 30 monozygotic twin pairs: 19 IBD-discordant Danish pairs and nine German pairs, of which four were IBD-concordant and five were IBD-discordant. Each individual had, on average, about 151 000 unique TCRalpha sequences and 181 000 unique TCRbeta sequences available for analysis. The search for disease-associated traits relied mainly on comparing, within discordant pairs, IBD patients with their genetically identical healthy co-twins.

The research as a whole found: Because patients received different immunosuppressive treatments, the repertoires may have picked up extra background noise and variability between individuals. The results gave no support for a single strong signal or clonotype linked to IBD. The analysis was unable to tell apart different T cell subtypes. IBD patients shared fewer clonotypes with other individuals than healthy twins did, most markedly in patients showing signs of disease activity. TCRbeta repertoire diversity, by inverse Simpson index, was decreased in IBD patients compared with their healthy co-twins. No difference in repertoire similarity was observed between concordant and discordant twins, possibly owing to limited statistical power.

About this clonotype: There is no known antigen for this receptor.

Library prep was done by 5' RACE. Preparation of each TCR library used around 3.5 ug of total RNA. For each sample, cDNA was synthesized in eight separate reactions using SMARTScribe reverse transcriptase. Unique molecular identifiers containing a 6-nucleotide sample barcode were introduced through template switching during cDNA synthesis. Amplification of TCRalpha and TCRbeta cDNA involved two nested PCRs of about 15 and 9 cycles, and each PCR was followed by bead purification. Before amplification, the cDNA was both treated with uracil DNA-glycosylase and purified with the QIAquick PCR purification kit. In the second PCR, Illumina TruSeq-compatible adapters and sample-specific barcodes were added. TapeStation and Qubit were used to check library quality and concentration, and 5 ng of each library went into the pool. The pooled libraries were sequenced with 2 x 100 bp reads and custom sequencing primers on an Illumina HiSeq2500 single-index Rapid Run. For the original study's pipeline: PCR and sequencing errors were corrected by UMI-based consensus assembly using MiGEC version 1.2.6. V(D)J alignment, clonotype assembly and CDR3 extraction were performed with MiXCR version 2.1.1. To normalise gene usage, clonotype sharing and MAIT/NKT TCR abundance, the analysis used the top 1000, 10 000 and 20 000 clonotypes per sample. Diversity was computed as the inverse Simpson index with the vegan R package after downsampling to 27 000 UMIs. Statistical testing used paired Mann-Whitney U tests on the discordant twin pairs and applied Benjamini-Hochberg correction for multiple testing. The reads, reprocessed by TCRdb, yield one row per CDR3 protein sequence and no DNA. In this record, the V and J calls reflect TCRdb's handling and not the investigators' own analysis. This sample's table contains 310,000 or so distinct CDR3 sequences. Clones ranked in the top ten supply around 2% of the sample.

From each donor, an approximately 2.5 ml peripheral blood sample was collected into PAXgene tubes and kept at -80 degrees C. Total RNA was isolated from whole blood with the PAXgene blood miRNA kit on an automated QIAcube, without T cell sorting. Peripheral blood from monozygotic twin pairs who were concordant or discordant for inflammatory bowel disease underwent deep TCRalpha and TCRbeta repertoire profiling using unique molecular barcoding. Smoking habits were recorded for all twin pairs, and each individual was classified as a current, former or never smoker. Material: blood. This clonotype was sampled from a human donor with ulcerative colitis or Crohn's disease, or a healthy co-twin of an affected twin (not recorded which).

The CDR3 region has the sequence CASSQIGPRLAAEQYF. Recombination joined TRBV4-1 with TRBJ2-7; TCRdb picks TRBD2, but there is no DNA to check that call. The CDR3 sequence holds 16 residues, the cysteine and phenylalanine included. No DNA accompanies this entry. CDR1 MGHRA and CDR2 YSYEKL were looked up in the germline V gene.